These 26 T cell receptor beta chains originate from one sample sequenced in a study of cytomegalovirus exposure and HLA in healthy donors. The PCR made use of 60 Vbeta and 13 Jbeta primers. The data were produced by immunoSEQ multiplex PCR, yet TCRdb's version contains in-frame clones alone and is incomplete. The data contain 150,000 to 200,000 clones, approximately 79% of them singletons. Source material: PBMCs. These receptors were taken from a woman in her 30s in good health and CMV-seropositive.

For the CDR3, the DNA is TGTGCCAGCAGTACTCCGGGACTAGATTCCTACGAGCAGTACTTC. Amino acids: CASSTPGLDSYEQYF. The chain joins TRBV27 to TRBJ2-7; 8 nucleotides match TRBD2. The germline V gene has CDR1 MNHEY and CDR2 SMNVEV (reference sequence). There are 15 residues in the CDR3. V lost 5 bases and J lost 1; bases outside the gene matches: 7.

The V gene is TRBV29-1, the J gene TRBJ2-3, with 8 bases lining up with TRBD2. The length of the CDR3 is 15 residues. In germline, CDR1 is SQVTM, CDR2 ANQGSEA. The J segment lost 1 base and the V segment lost 3 bases, leaving 6 bases of the junction unmatched. This CDR3 reads CSVEGAGGGTDTQYF. DNA for the CDR3: TGCAGCGTTGAGGGCGCGGGGGGCGGCACAGATACGCAGTATTTT.

The chain recombines TRBV7-2 with TRBJ1-1; 7 bases match TRBD1. Germline lookup yields CDR1 SGHTA and CDR2 FQGNSA. The CDR3 is 16 amino acids. J lost 1 base, V lost 0 bases, and 5 bases had no gene match. In nucleotides, the CDR3 is TGTGCCAGCAGCTTAGCGATTCGGACAGGGAACACTGAAGCTTTCTTT. Translating it yields CASSLAIRTGNTEAFF.

V is TRBV4-3 and J is TRBJ1-5, with D unresolved. Trimming pared 0 bases from V and 7 bases from J, leaving 10 bases between. The germline gives CDR1 LGHNA, CDR2 YSLEER. The CDR3 runs 14 residues. CDR3 nucleotides: TGCGCCAGCAGCCAAGAAGAGGGAGAGCAGCCCCAGCATTTT. Translating it yields CASSQEEGEQPQHF.

J is TRBJ1-5 and V is TRBV1; the table's D gene call, TRBD1, was not cross checked with the DNA. TRBV1 is a pseudogene segment. This CDR3 comprises 13 residues. The CDR3 loop reads CTSSHSDNQPQHF. The CDR3 region has the DNA TGCACCAGCAGCCATTCAGACAATCAGCCCCAGCATTTT.

The chain links TRBV5-5 to TRBJ2-3, with 9 bases lining up with TRBD2. Germline loops: CDR1 SGHKS, CDR2 YYEKEE (reference sequence). This CDR3 has 17 amino acids. Unmatched junction bases numbered 9, after V lost 2 bases and J lost 2 bases. The CDR3 DNA follows: TGTGCCAGCAGCTTCCGGGGCGGGGGGGCATCCACAGATACGCAGTATTTT. Translating it yields CASSFRGGGASTDTQYF.

This sequence joins TRBV15 and TRBJ1-1; D gene uncertain. Trimming removed 6 bases from V and 1 base from J, with 6 bases in between. The CDR3 length is 12 residues. CDR1 and CDR2 (germline): LNHNV, YYDKDF (reference sequence). Here the CDR3 reads CATRRGNTEAFF. The CDR3, as DNA: TGTGCCACCAGGCGGGGGAACACTGAAGCTTTCTTT.

The chain combines TRBV5-1 with TRBJ2-1, with 7 bases lining up with TRBD2. CDR3 size: 16 residues. After removal of 2 bases from V and 0 bases from J, the junction contained 5 bases not matched to a gene. Looked up from germline, CDR1 is SGHRS and CDR2 is YFSETQ. The CDR3 loop is CASSLIPGGSYNEQFF. The CDR3 DNA follows: TGCGCCAGCAGCTTAATCCCGGGAGGCTCCTACAATGAGCAGTTCTTC. The whole variable domain, remainder taken from reference TRBV5-1 and TRBJ2-1, is KAGVTQTPRYLIKTRGQQVTLSCSPISGHRSVSWYQQTPGQGLQFLFEYFSETQRNKGNFPGRFSGRQFSNSRSEMNVSTLELGDSALYLCASSLIPGGSYNEQFFGPGTRLTVL.

The chain employs TRBV10-3 and TRBJ2-5; 8 bases agree with TRBD2. CDR3 length: 17 amino acids. V lost 0 bases, J lost 3 bases, and 9 bases stayed unmatched. In germline, CDR1 is ENHRY, CDR2 SYGVKD. The CDR3 nucleotides read TGTGCCATCAGTGAGTCGACCCGGGGGGGATGGGAAGAGACCCAGTACTTC. Translating gives CAISESTRGGWEETQYF.

The chain joins TRBV4-2 to TRBJ1-1, with 7 nucleotides matching TRBD1. CDR1 and CDR2 (germline): LGHNA, YNFKEQ. This CDR3 region has 17 residues. J gave up 5 bases and V 3 bases, and 15 bases lay outside the gene matches. In DNA form, the CDR3 reads TGTGCCAGCAGCCAGACCAGAGGTTGGGACAGTAGGACTGAAGCTTTCTTT. The encoded protein is CASSQTRGWDSRTEAFF.

CDR3 sequence: CASSLGPPGDTQYF. The CDR3 DNA reads as TGTGCCAGCAGCTTGGGCCCCCCAGGGGATACGCAGTATTTT. The chain uses TRBV13 and TRBJ2-3, with a tentative D call TRBD1 (5 bases). CDR1 PRHDT and CDR2 FYEKMQ come from the germline V gene (reference sequence). The CDR3 is made up of 14 amino acids. The V and J ends lost 3 bases and 6 bases respectively, with 13 bases between them.

This chain joins TRBV18 and TRBJ1-5, with 12 bases matching TRBD1. The CDR3 is made up of 16 amino acids. J was trimmed by 5 bases and V by 3 bases; bases with no gene match: 5. Germline V gene lookup returns CDR1 KGHSH and CDR2 LQKENI. In DNA form, the CDR3 reads TGTGCCAGCTCACCGGGACAGGGGGCTAGGGATCAGCCCCAGCATTTT. It translates to CASSPGQGARDQPQHF.

This clone was seen a few times. The rearrangement joins TRBV29-1 to TRBJ1-6, with 12 bases lining up with TRBD1. With 0 bases clipped from V and 8 bases from J, the junction kept 5 bases outside the gene matches. Germline CDR1 SQVTM, CDR2 ANQGSEA. This CDR3 contains 16 residues. DNA for the CDR3: TGCAGCGTTGAAGAAGGGACAGGGGGCTACGATTCACCCCTCCACTTT. This translates into CSVEEGTGGYDSPLHF.

The chain links TRBV12-5 to TRBJ1-1; tentative D call: TRBD1 (6 bases). The CDR3 loop spans 15 amino acids. Germline CDR1 is LGHNT and CDR2 is FRNRAP. V was clipped by 0 bases and J by 6 bases, with 14 bases between them. DNA of the CDR3: TGTGCTAGTGGTTTGGTAGCAGGGGTTGGGGCTGAAGCTTTCTTT. Translating gives CASGLVAGVGAEAFF.

The chain has TRBV25-1 and TRBJ2-1; 8 bases fit TRBD1. Germline V gene sequence: CDR1 MGHDK, CDR2 SYGVNS. This CDR3 is 13 amino acids long. V was pared by 2 bases and J by 7 bases, with 1 base of the junction left unmatched. The CDR3 loop reads CASSERQGNEQFF. The DNA of the CDR3 is TGTGCCAGCAGTGAACGACAGGGGAATGAGCAGTTCTTC.

V usage is TRBV4-3 and J usage is TRBJ1-2, with 8 positions matching TRBD1. CDR3 size: 15 residues. CDR1 LGHNA and CDR2 YSLEER come from the germline V gene. After removal of 0 bases from V and 2 bases from J, the junction contained 2 bases not matched to a gene. CDR3 residues: CASSQDGQGNYGYTF. The CDR3 bases are TGCGCCAGCAGCCAAGATGGACAGGGAAACTATGGCTACACCTTC.

This chain links TRBV6-6 with TRBJ2-1; D possibly corresponds to TRBD1 (5 bases). Germline values: CDR1 MNHNY, CDR2 SVGAGI (reference sequence). There are 14 residues in the CDR3. The V end lost 2 bases, the J end lost 0 bases, and 5 bases lay between the germline ends. The CDR3 DNA sequence: TGTGCCAGCAGTTACGACAGCTCCTACAATGAGCAGTTCTTC. It codes for CASSYDSSYNEQFF.

This clone was observed a few times. This sequence joins TRBV10-2 and TRBJ1-1, with D perhaps TRBD1 (5 bases). CDR3 length equals 13 residues. V dropped 2 bases and J dropped 8 bases, with 12 bases sitting between them. The germline CDR1 and CDR2 sequences are WSHSY and SAAADI. The CDR3 region has the DNA TGCGCCAGCAGTGAGGGGACTCCTTTCGAAGCTTTCTTT. Translated: CASSEGTPFEAFF.

The chain carries TRBV21-1 and TRBJ2-7; TRBD1, the table's D call, was not compared with the DNA. TRBV21-1 is a documented pseudogene. This CDR3 is built from 15 residues. This CDR3 is CASSKVGESSNEQYF. CDR3 DNA: TGTGCCAGCAGCAAAGTAGGGGAAAGTTCGAACGAGCAGTACTTC.

This clone occurred a few times. The chain links TRBV7-9 to TRBJ2-7; D not resolved. This CDR3 is built from 12 residues. Germline V CDR1 and CDR2: SEHNR, FQNEAQ (reference sequence). V was pared by 2 bases and J by 4 bases, with 6 bases between. CDR3 DNA sequence: TGTGCCAGCAGCTTAAGAACATACGAGCAGTACTTC. Translation gives CASSLRTYEQYF.

The J gene is TRBJ1-3, the V gene TRBV7-9; 11 bases are shared with TRBD1. Germline values: CDR1 SEHNR, CDR2 FQNEAQ (reference sequence). V lost 10 bases and J lost 1; bases outside the gene matches: 15. The CDR3 covers 18 residues. Here the CDR3 DNA reads TGTGCCACCTCCAGGCGGGACAGGGGGAAAGCGTCTGGAAACACCATATATTTT. Protein sequence: CATSRRDRGKASGNTIYF.

The V gene is TRBV13, the J gene TRBJ2-7, with 8 bases matching TRBD2. The CDR3 covers 14 residues. Per germline, CDR1 PRHDT and CDR2 FYEKMQ (reference sequence). V lost 1 base, J lost 3 bases, and 2 bases stayed unmatched. The CDR3 loop is CASSLAGTSYEQYF. CDR3 DNA: TGTGCCAGCAGCTTAGCCGGGACTAGCTACGAGCAGTACTTC.

The V call is TRBV4-1, the J call TRBJ2-1, with 11 positions matching TRBD2. Germline lookup yields CDR1 MGHRA and CDR2 YSYEKL. V shed 0 bases and J 10 bases; nucleotides not matched to a gene: 5. This CDR3 is built from 15 residues. This CDR3 is CASSQEPSGRREQFF. The CDR3 nucleotides are TGCGCCAGCAGCCAAGAGCCTAGCGGGAGGCGGGAGCAGTTCTTC.

Comments on this clone: This may stem from a read error, because a much larger clone lies one nucleotide away. Other DNA sequences in the same sample also yield this CDR3. V gene TRBV11-3 combines with J gene TRBJ2-3; D gene unclear. V gave up 5 bases and J gave up 0 bases, with 3 bases separating them. Germline V lookup: CDR1 SGHNT, CDR2 YENEEA. CDR3 length equals 12 residues. The CDR3 DNA follows: TGTGCCAGCAGCCTAAGCACAGATACGCAGTATTTT. Its protein product is CASSLSTDTQYF.

The V call is TRBV30, the J call TRBJ1-5; D gene unclear. The CDR3 contains 15 residues. The V end lost 5 bases, the J end lost 4 bases, and 18 bases lay between the germline ends. Per germline, CDR1 GTSNPN and CDR2 SVGIG (reference sequence). Here the CDR3 DNA reads TGTGCCTGGGCAGAGGGAACATTAGCAAATCAGCCCCAGCATTTT. It translates to CAWAEGTLANQPQHF.

The J gene is TRBJ2-5, the V gene TRBV5-4; 10 nucleotides line up with TRBD2. J gave up 5 bases and V 0 bases, and 7 bases lay outside the gene matches. The CDR3 spans 16 residues. The germline V gene encodes CDR1 SGHNT and CDR2 YYREEE (reference sequence). The CDR3 region has the DNA TGTGCCAGCAGCTTGGATCCTAGCGGGGGATGGGAGACCCAGTACTTC. Translation: CASSLDPSGGWETQYF.